This TCR beta chain was obtained from a study of blood T cell repertoires in COVID-19. At the level of the study: Spain, Italy and the United States supplied samples that represented acute and convalescent COVID-19. In each case, the material was cDNA or gDNA derived from T cells, B-cell-depleted T cells, or PBMCs.

V gave up 0 bases and J gave up 13 bases; unmatched junction bases: 6. CDR1 is MGHRA, CDR2 YSYEKL, per germline. The CDR3 is made up of 13 amino acids. As originally analysed: Counts of nucleated cells, estimated from reference gene primer amplification, were obtained. Sequenced by immunoSEQ multiplex PCR; TCRdb stores in-frame clones only, minus some. The DNA was the basis for D and trimming; V, J and clone size are from that table. The sample gives a few hundred thousand clones, about 86% of which show up once; roughly 3% is in the top ten. This chain connects TRBV4-1 to TRBJ2-1, with TRBD1 matching 7 bases. The source material was peripheral blood. The TCR originated in a woman in her 30s who had recovered from COVID-19. DNA of the CDR3: TGCGCCAGCAGCCAAGATCCCGGACAGGACCAGTTCTTC. It specifies CASSQDPGQDQFF.